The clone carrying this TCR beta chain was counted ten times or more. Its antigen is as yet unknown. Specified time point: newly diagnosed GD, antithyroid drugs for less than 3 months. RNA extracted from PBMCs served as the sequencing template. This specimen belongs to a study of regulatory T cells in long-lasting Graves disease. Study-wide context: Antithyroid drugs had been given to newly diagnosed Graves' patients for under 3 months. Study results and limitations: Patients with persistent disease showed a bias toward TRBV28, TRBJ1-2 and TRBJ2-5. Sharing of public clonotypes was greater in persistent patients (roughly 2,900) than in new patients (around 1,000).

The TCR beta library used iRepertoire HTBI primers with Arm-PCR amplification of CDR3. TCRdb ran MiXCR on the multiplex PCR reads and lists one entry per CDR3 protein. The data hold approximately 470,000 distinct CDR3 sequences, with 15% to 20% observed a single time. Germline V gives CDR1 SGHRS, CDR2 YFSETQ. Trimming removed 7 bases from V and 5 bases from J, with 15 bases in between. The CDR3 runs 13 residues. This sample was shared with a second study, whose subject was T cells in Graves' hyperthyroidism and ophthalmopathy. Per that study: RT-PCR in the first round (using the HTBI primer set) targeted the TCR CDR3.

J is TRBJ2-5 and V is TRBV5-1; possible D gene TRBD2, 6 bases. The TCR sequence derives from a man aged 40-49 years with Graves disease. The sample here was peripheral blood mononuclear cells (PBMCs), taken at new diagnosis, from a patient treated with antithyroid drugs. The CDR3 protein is CASSSMEGETQYF. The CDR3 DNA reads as TGCGCCAGCTCAAGTATGGAGGGGGAGACCCAGTACTTC.